Below, 8 T cell receptor beta chains from the same sample are listed, as sequenced in a study of Graves' ophthalmopathy and Graves' hyperthyroidism. Amplification of TCR beta CDR3 regions used RNA transcripts. After a first-round RT-PCR with HTBI primers, a second-round multiplex PCR was run. TCRdb reprocessed the multiplex PCR reads with MiXCR, giving one entry per CDR3 protein. The sample lists roughly 600,000 distinct CDR3 sequences, about 40% occurring once. Sequencing was carried out using peripheral blood or thyroid tissue (not recorded which). The receptors derive from an adult man with Graves' hyperthyroidism.

Many counts were recorded for this clonotype. The J gene is TRBJ1-1, the V gene TRBV28, with 8 bases identical to TRBD1. CDR3 size: 16 residues. Losses at the gene ends were 5 bases for V and 7 bases for J; bases not matched to a gene: 15. Germline V gene sequence: CDR1 MDHEN, CDR2 SYDVKM. Here the CDR3 reads CASSLLPGQGLDEAFF. In nucleotides, the CDR3 is TGTGCCAGCAGTCTCCTTCCTGGACAGGGCCTCGATGAAGCTTTCTTT.

The CDR3, as DNA: TGTGCCATCAGTGACCGGCGGGGAACCGACAATGAGCAGTTCTTC. Translation: CAISDRRGTDNEQFF. J is TRBJ2-1 and V is TRBV10-3; D possibly corresponds to TRBD2 (6 bases). Trimming shortened V by 3 bases and J by 5 bases, and 14 bases separated the two germline ends. CDR1 ENHRY and CDR2 SYGVKD come from the germline V gene. The CDR3 loop spans 15 amino acids.

The V gene is TRBV7-2, the J gene TRBJ1-3, with D perhaps TRBD1 (6 bases). Germline loops: CDR1 SGHTA, CDR2 FQGNSA. This CDR3 contains 17 residues. V lost 8 bases and J lost 0, with 20 bases in between. The CDR3 coding sequence is TGTGCCAGCTCACCACCCACAGGGTCGAGCTCTGGAAACACCATATATTTT. Protein: CASSPPTGSSSGNTIYF.

This clonotype was observed at least ten times. The rearrangement uses TRBV20-1 and TRBJ1-5; a weak D match, TRBD1 (5 bases). CDR1 and CDR2 (germline): DFQATT, SNEGSKA (reference sequence). CDR3 length equals 14 residues. With 1 base removed from V and 1 base from J, the gap between germline ends came to 8 bases. The CDR3 reads CSARAGDSNQPQHF. CDR3 sequence (DNA): TGCAGTGCTAGAGCCGGGGACAGCAATCAGCCCCAGCATTTT.

This clonotype was recorded once. The chain combines TRBV2 with TRBJ1-2, with 7 nucleotides matching TRBD1. The CDR3 has 12 amino acids. CDR1 SNHLY and CDR2 FYNNEI come from the germline V gene. CDR3 amino acids: CASTGVGYGYTF. In nucleotides, the CDR3 is TGTGCATCCACAGGGGTTGGCTATGGCTACACCTTC. The complete variable domain, with remaining parts taken from reference TRBV2 and TRBJ1-2, reads EPEVTQTPSHQVTQMGQEVILRCVPISNHLYFYWYRQILGQKVEFLVSFYNNEISEKSEIFDDQFSVERPDGSNFTLKIRSTKLEDSAMYFCASTGVGYGYTFGSGTRLTVV.

This clonotype was seen repeatedly, ten times or more. The V call is TRBV7-9, the J call TRBJ2-7; a weak D match, TRBD1 (5 bases). The V end was cut by 5 bases, the J end by 3 bases, with 20 bases between. CDR3 length equals 16 residues. Germline V gives CDR1 SEHNR, CDR2 FQNEAQ (reference sequence). The CDR3 region is CASSPRVGEFYYEQYF. Written as DNA, the CDR3 is TGTGCCAGCAGCCCTCGAGTAGGGGAATTCTACTACGAGCAGTACTTC.

The rearrangement links TRBV28 to TRBJ1-1; 7 bases are shared with TRBD1. The CDR3 has 15 residues. Germline V gene lookup returns CDR1 MDHEN and CDR2 SYDVKM. The ends lost 10 bases at V and 0 bases at J; junction bases unmatched: 11. The CDR3 spells CANRLRTGLNTEAFF. The CDR3 DNA is TGTGCCAACAGACTTAGGACAGGATTGAACACTGAAGCTTTCTTT.

This clonotype came up a few times. The rearrangement joins TRBV11-2 to TRBJ2-7, with TRBD2 matching over 7 bases. The CDR3 is 15 amino acids. Germline V gene data show CDR1 as SGHAT and CDR2 as FQNNGV. The V gene end was trimmed by 5 bases and the J gene end by 2 bases; junction bases not matched to a gene: 9. CDR3 in DNA: TGTGCCAGCAGCCCGGTCGGGGGGAGCACCTACGAGCAGTACTTC. It yields the protein CASSPVGGSTYEQYF.